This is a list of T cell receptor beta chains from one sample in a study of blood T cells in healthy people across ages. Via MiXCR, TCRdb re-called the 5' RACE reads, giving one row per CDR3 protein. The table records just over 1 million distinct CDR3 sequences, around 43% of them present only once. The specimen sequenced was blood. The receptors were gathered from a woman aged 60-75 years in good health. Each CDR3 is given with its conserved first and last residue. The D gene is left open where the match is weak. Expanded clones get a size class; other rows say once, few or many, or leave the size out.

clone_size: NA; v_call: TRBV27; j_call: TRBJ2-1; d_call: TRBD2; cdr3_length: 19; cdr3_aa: CASSLGTSGRPSKGNEQFF; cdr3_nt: TGTGCCAGCAGTTTAGGGACTAGCGGGAGGCCCTCTAAAGGGAATGAGCAGTTCTTC
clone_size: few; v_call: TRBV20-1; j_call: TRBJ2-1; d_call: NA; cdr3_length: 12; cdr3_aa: CSTPGSGNEQFF; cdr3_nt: TGCAGTACCCCGGGTTCAGGCAATGAGCAGTTCTTC
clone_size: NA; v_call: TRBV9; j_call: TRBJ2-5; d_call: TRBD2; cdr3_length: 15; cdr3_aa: CASSVALAGDETQYF; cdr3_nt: TGTGCCAGCAGCGTGGCACTAGCGGGAGATGAGACCCAGTACTTC
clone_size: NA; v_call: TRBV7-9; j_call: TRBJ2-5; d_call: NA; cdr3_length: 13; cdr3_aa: CASSWILRETQYF; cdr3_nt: TGTGCCAGCAGCTGGATTCTCCGGGAGACCCAGTACTTC
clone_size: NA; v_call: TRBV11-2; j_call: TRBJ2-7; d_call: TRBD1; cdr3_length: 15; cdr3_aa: CASSLTGGLSYEQYF; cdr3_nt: TGTGCCAGCAGCTTAACAGGGGGCCTCTCCTACGAGCAGTACTTC
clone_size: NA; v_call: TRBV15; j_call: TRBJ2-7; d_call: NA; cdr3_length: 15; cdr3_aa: CATSPGAGMTYEQYF; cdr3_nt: TGTGCCACCAGCCCGGGTGCAGGGATGACCTACGAGCAGTACTTC
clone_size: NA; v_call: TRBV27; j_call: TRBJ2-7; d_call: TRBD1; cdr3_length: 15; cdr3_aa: CASSLWDSSSYEQYF; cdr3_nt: TGTGCCAGCAGTTTATGGGACAGTAGCTCCTACGAGCAGTACTTC
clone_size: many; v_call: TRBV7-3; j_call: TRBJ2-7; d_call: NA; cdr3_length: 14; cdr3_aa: CASSPGQNTYEQYF; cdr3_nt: TGTGCCAGCAGCCCTGGCCAAAACACCTACGAGCAGTACTTC
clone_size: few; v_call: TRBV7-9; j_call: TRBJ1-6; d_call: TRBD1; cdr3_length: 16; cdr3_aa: CASSLFGTGDNSPLHF; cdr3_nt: TGTGCCAGCAGCTTATTTGGGACAGGGGATAATTCACCCCTCCACTTT
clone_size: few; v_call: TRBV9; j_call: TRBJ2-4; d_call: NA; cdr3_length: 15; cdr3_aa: CASSHDGIAKNIQYF; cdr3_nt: TGTGCCAGCAGCCACGACGGGATAGCCAAAAACATTCAGTACTTC
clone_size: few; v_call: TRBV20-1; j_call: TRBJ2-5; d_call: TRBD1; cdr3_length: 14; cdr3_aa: CSARHGQGKETQYF; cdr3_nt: TGCAGTGCTAGACACGGACAGGGGAAAGAGACCCAGTACTTC
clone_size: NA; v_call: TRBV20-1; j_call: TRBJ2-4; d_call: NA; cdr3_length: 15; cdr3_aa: CSAPGDAGSKNIQYF; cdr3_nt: TGCAGTGCTCCTGGGGACGCGGGATCCAAAAACATTCAGTACTTC
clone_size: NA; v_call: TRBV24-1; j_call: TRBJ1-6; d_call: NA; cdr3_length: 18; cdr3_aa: CATRRTGRTEYSNLPLHF; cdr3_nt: TGTGCCACCAGACGGACGGGACGGACAGAGTACTCGAATTTACCCCTCCACTTT
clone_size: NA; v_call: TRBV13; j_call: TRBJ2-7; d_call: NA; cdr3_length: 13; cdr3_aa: CASSIIRLREQYF; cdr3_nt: TGTGCCAGCAGCATAATAAGACTACGCGAGCAGTACTTC
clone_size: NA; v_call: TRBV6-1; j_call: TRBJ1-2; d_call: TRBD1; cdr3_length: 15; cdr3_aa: CARSEAGGKNYGYTF; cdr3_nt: TGTGCCCGCAGTGAGGCAGGGGGCAAGAACTATGGCTACACCTTC
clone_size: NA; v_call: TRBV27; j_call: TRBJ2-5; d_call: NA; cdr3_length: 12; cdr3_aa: CASSAGQETQYF; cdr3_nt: TGTGCCAGCAGTGCAGGGCAAGAGACCCAGTACTTC
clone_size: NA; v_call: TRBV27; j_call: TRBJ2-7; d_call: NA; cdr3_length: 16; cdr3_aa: CASSLQSWGSSYGQYF; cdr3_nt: TGTGCCAGCAGTTTACAGTCTTGGGGGAGTTCCTACGGGCAGTACTTC
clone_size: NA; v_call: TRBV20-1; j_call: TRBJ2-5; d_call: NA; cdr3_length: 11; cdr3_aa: CSARDKVGQYF; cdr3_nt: TGCAGTGCTAGAGATAAGGTTGGGCAGTACTTC
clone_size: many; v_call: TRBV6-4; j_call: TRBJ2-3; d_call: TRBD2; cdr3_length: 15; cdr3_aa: CASGTGGGGTDTQYF; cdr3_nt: TGTGCCAGCGGAACTGGCGGGGGGGGCACAGATACGCAGTATTTT
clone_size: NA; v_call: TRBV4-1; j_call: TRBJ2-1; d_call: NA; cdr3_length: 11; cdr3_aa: CASSQDRLRFF; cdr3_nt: TGCGCCAGCAGCCAAGATCGGCTCCGGTTCTTC
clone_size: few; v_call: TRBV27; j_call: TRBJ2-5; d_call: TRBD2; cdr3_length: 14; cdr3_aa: CASSLWAGARAQYF; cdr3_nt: TGTGCCAGCAGTTTATGGGCGGGAGCCAGAGCCCAGTACTTC
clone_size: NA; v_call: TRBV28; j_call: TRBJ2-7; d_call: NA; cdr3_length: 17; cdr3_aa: CASNSPWGSGSYNEQYF; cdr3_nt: TGTGCCAGCAATTCTCCTTGGGGTAGCGGTTCCTACAATGAGCAGTACTTC
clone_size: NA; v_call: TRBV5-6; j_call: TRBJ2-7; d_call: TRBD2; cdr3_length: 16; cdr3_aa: CASSLVGSGMFHEQYF; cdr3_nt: TGTGCCAGCAGCTTGGTCGGTAGCGGGATGTTCCACGAGCAGTACTTC
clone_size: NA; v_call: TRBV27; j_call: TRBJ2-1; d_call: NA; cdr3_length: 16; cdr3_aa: CASSLGSGQGWNEQFF; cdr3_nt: TGTGCCAGCAGTTTGGGTTCCGGGCAGGGTTGGAATGAGCAGTTCTTC
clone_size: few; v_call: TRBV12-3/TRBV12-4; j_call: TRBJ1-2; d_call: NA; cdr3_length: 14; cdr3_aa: CASGKYHSKAGYTF; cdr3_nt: TGTGCCAGCGGAAAATATCACTCTAAAGCTGGCTACACCTTC
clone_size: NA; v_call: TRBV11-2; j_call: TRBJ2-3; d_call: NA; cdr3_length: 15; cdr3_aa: CASSLGGLIADTQYF; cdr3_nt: TGTGCCAGCAGCCTGGGGGGGCTTATCGCAGATACGCAGTATTTT
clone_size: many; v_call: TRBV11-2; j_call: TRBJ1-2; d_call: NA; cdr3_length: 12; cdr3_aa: CASSLEGDGYTF; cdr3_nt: TGTGCCAGCAGCTTAGAGGGGGATGGCTACACCTTC